This T cell receptor beta chain was documented in a study of blood T cell repertoires in COVID-19. Across the whole study: Both acute and convalescent COVID-19 samples were obtained from the United States, Italy and Spain. From T cells, B-cell-depleted T cells, or PBMCs came the material, which was cDNA or gDNA.

V was trimmed by 5 bases and J by 6 bases, leaving 19 bases between them. Germline V gene lookup returns CDR1 MNHEY and CDR2 SMNVEV (reference sequence). There are 15 residues in the CDR3. Original methodology: By means of reference gene primer amplification, nucleated cell counts were estimated. Method: immunoSEQ multiplex PCR; TCRdb's copy keeps in-frame clones and lacks some. The V and J calls and clone size come from that table; D and trimming were worked out from the DNA. The sample gives around 280,000 clones, roughly 86% of which show up once; about 2.2% is in the top ten. The source of this sequence is a young woman who had recovered from COVID-19. The material sequenced was peripheral blood. The chain is built from TRBV27 and TRBJ1-2; no clear D. This chain's CDR3 is CASSTNVGQTNGYTF. The DNA for the CDR3 is TGTGCCAGCAGTACGAACGTGGGTCAGACAAATGGCTACACCTTC.